The 19 T cell receptor beta chains below were found in one sample sequenced in a study of regulatory T cells in long-lasting Graves disease. Time point described: persistent/refractory GD, antithyroid drugs over 5 years with positive TRAb. There was RNA extracted from PBMCs, and the TCR library was made from it. HTBI primers from iRepertoire and Arm-PCR of CDR3 regions yielded the TCR beta libraries. TCRdb fed the multiplex PCR reads into MiXCR, producing one record per CDR3 protein. The sample yields hundreds of thousands of distinct CDR3 sequences, less than 25% seen once. Sample: peripheral blood mononuclear cells (PBMCs), taken when the disease was refractory, from a patient treated with antithyroid drugs. All receptors come from a female donor with Graves disease.

This clonotype was seen repeatedly, ten times or more. The chain employs TRBV2 and TRBJ2-6; D gene ambiguous. The CDR3 totals 12 residues. Germline values: CDR1 SNHLY, CDR2 FYNNEI. Trimming took off 7 bases at V and 2 bases at J, with 3 bases between the two ends. The CDR3 DNA reads as TGTGCCAGCACCCCTGGGGCCAACGTCCTGACTTTC. It translates to CASTPGANVLTF.

This clonotype was seen at least ten times. V is TRBV2 and J is TRBJ1-6; D is perhaps TRBD1 (5 bases). The CDR3 length is 15 residues. V was clipped by 4 bases and J by 7 bases, with 14 bases between them. Germline values: CDR1 SNHLY, CDR2 FYNNEI. The CDR3 bases are TGTGCCAGCAGTGGGGGACGGACGATCAATTCACCCCTCCACTTT. This translates into CASSGGRTINSPLHF. Full variable domain (outside the CDR3, taken from reference TRBV2 and TRBJ1-6): EPEVTQTPSHQVTQMGQEVILRCVPISNHLYFYWYRQILGQKVEFLVSFYNNEISEKSEIFDDQFSVERPDGSNFTLKIRSTKLEDSAMYFCASSGGRTINSPLHFGNGTRLTVT.

The V gene is TRBV6-1, the J gene TRBJ2-2; 13 bases map to TRBD2. The CDR3 spans 15 residues. The J segment lost 4 bases and the V segment lost 6 bases, leaving 2 bases of the junction unmatched. From germline, CDR1 is MNHNS and CDR2 SASEGT. The CDR3 region has the DNA TGTGCCAGCAGGGGGACTAGCGGGATCACCGGGGAGCTGTTTTTT. It translates to CASRGTSGITGELFF.

In the case of this clonotype: This may stem from a read error, because a much larger clone lies one nucleotide away. The rearrangement uses TRBV12-3 or TRBV12-4 and TRBJ1-5; D ambiguous. The CDR3 contains 14 residues. The DNA for the CDR3 is TGTGCCAGCAGTTTTTCTGGGAACGATCAGGCCCAGCATTTT. Amino acid sequence: CASSFSGNDQAQHF.

This clonotype was seen only a few times. This rearrangement joins TRBV29-1 to TRBJ2-2; D is uncertain. The V gene's germline CDR1 is SQVTM and CDR2 ANQGSEA. Trimming took off 4 bases at V and 3 bases at J, with 3 bases between the two ends. The CDR3 totals 11 residues. The CDR3 loop reads CSVVDTGELFF. The CDR3 DNA follows: TGCAGCGTTGTTGACACCGGGGAGCTGTTTTTT.

The genes are TRBV7-2 and TRBJ2-2; the D gene is possibly TRBD2 (5 bases). Trimming left V 5 bases short and J 9 bases short, with 10 bases between. The CDR3 totals 12 residues. The V gene's germline CDR1 is SGHTA and CDR2 FQGNSA. CDR3 amino acids: CASSIEGRELFF. The CDR3 coding sequence is TGTGCCAGCAGCATAGAGGGTAGGGAGCTGTTTTTT.

The rearrangement joins TRBV12-3 or TRBV12-4 to TRBJ1-4; D unresolved. This CDR3 has 13 residues. With 6 bases removed from V and 7 bases from J, the gap between germline ends came to 12 bases. Written as DNA, the CDR3 is TGTGCCAGCAGCTCTGGCTCTATTGAAAAACTGTTTTTT. Its protein is CASSSGSIEKLFF.

This clonotype was seen many times. The CDR3 DNA reads as TGTGCCTGGAACGGGCCTGTCGACATTCAGTACTTC. Amino acid sequence: CAWNGPVDIQYF. The gene calls are TRBV30 and TRBJ2-4; no definite D call. V dropped 4 bases and J dropped 8 bases, with 12 bases sitting between them. Germline CDR1 reads GTSNPN; CDR2 reads SVGIG (reference sequence). The CDR3 has 12 amino acids. The full variable domain, rest sourced from reference TRBV30 and TRBJ2-4, is SQTIHQWPATLVQPVGSPLSLECTVEGTSNPNLYWYRQAAGRGLQLLFYSVGIGQISSEVPQNLSASRPQDRQFILSSKKLLLSDSGFYLCAWNGPVDIQYFGAGTRLSVL.

The gene calls are TRBV12-3 or TRBV12-4 and TRBJ2-1, with TRBD2 as a possible D gene (6 bases). Trimming took 3 bases from V and 2 from J, leaving 14 bases between them. The CDR3 consists of 16 residues. The CDR3 here is CASSFGGGKAYNEQFF. The CDR3 DNA sequence: TGTGCCAGCAGTTTCGGAGGCGGGAAAGCCTACAATGAGCAGTTCTTC.

This rearrangement joins TRBV7-9 to TRBJ2-1; TRBD2 is a possible D gene (6 bases). The CDR3 is 14 amino acids. The V end was cut by 5 bases, the J end by 8 bases, with 16 bases between. Germline-derived CDR1 and CDR2 are SEHNR and FQNEAQ (reference sequence). This CDR3 reads CASSPSAGRHEQFF. Here the CDR3 DNA reads TGTGCCAGCAGCCCCAGCGCGGGGCGTCATGAGCAGTTCTTC. The whole variable domain, remainder taken from reference TRBV7-9 and TRBJ2-1, is DTGVSQNPRHKITKRGQNVTFRCDPISEHNRLYWYRQTLGQGPEFLTYFQNEAQLEKSRLLSDRFSAERPKGSFSTLEIQRTEQGDSAMYLCASSPSAGRHEQFFGPGTRLTVL.

This clonotype was observed at least ten times. The chain uses TRBV27 and TRBJ1-1, with 9 nucleotides matching TRBD1. This CDR3 is 17 amino acids long. Germline assignment: CDR1 MNHEY and CDR2 SMNVEV (reference sequence). V lost 3 bases to trimming and J lost 0 bases; unmatched junction nucleotides: 8. As DNA, the CDR3 is TGTGCCAGCAGTTTTTCCGGGACAGGGTTTATGAACACTGAAGCTTTCTTT. This translates into CASSFSGTGFMNTEAFF.

This clonotype turned up a few times. This CDR3 reads CSARDLRGLGQPQHF. The DNA for the CDR3 is TGCAGTGCTAGAGATCTCCGGGGGTTGGGCCAGCCCCAGCATTTT. The rearrangement links TRBV20-1 to TRBJ1-5, with D maybe TRBD1 (5 bases). The germline V and J ends were trimmed by 0 bases and 7 bases, with 16 bases remaining between them. This CDR3 region has 15 residues. CDR1 is DFQATT, CDR2 SNEGSKA, per germline (reference sequence).

This clonotype was seen a handful of times. This chain connects TRBV7-9 to TRBJ2-7, with 7 bases that match TRBD1. The CDR3 spans 14 residues. J lost 4 bases, V lost 5 bases, and 8 bases had no gene match. Germline values: CDR1 SEHNR, CDR2 FQNEAQ (reference sequence). CDR3 residues: CASSIGQVRYEQYF. CDR3 bases: TGTGCCAGCAGCATCGGACAGGTTCGTTACGAGCAGTACTTC.

The chain carries TRBV27 and TRBJ2-6; perhaps TRBD1 as D (6 bases). From germline, CDR1 is MNHEY and CDR2 SMNVEV (reference sequence). The CDR3 runs 16 residues. V was trimmed by 4 bases and J by 2 bases, leaving 12 bases between them. For the CDR3, the DNA is TGTGCCAGCAGTTCCATAACAGGGACTGGGGCCAACGTCCTGACTTTC. This sequence encodes CASSSITGTGANVLTF.

Remarks on this clonotype: A much larger clone differs from this one at a single base, so this may be a read error. V is TRBV28 and J is TRBJ1-1; 7 bases match TRBD1. CDR3 length: 14 amino acids. CDR1 and CDR2 (germline): MDHEN, SYDVKM. CDR3 in DNA: TGTGCCAGCAGGGCAGGAGGGGGCTTAACTGAAGCTCTCTTT. It encodes CASRAGGGLTEALF.

This clonotype showed up just a few times. The rearrangement uses TRBV6-1 and TRBJ2-7; 7 bases agree with TRBD1. With 10 bases clipped from V and 2 bases from J, the junction kept 2 bases outside the gene matches. Germline V gives CDR1 MNHNS, CDR2 SASEGT. The CDR3 consists of 11 residues. DNA of the CDR3: TGTGCCATCGGACAGGCCTACGAGCAGTACTTC. It is translated as CAIGQAYEQYF.

This clonotype was observed many times. The V gene is TRBV13, the J gene TRBJ2-5; the D gene is possibly TRBD2 (6 bases). Trimming stripped 2 bases from V and 2 bases from J, with 9 bases between. Germline-derived CDR1 and CDR2 are PRHDT and FYEKMQ (reference sequence). This CDR3 spans 14 amino acids. The chain's CDR3 is CASSLIAEQETQYF. The CDR3 nucleotides are TGTGCCAGCAGCTTAATAGCGGAACAAGAGACCCAGTACTTC.

This clonotype was recorded many times. V gene TRBV20-1 combines with J gene TRBJ1-5; the D is unclear. CDR1 and CDR2 (germline): DFQATT, SNEGSKA (reference sequence). Trimming removed 5 bases from V and 4 bases from J, with 6 bases in between. CDR3 length equals 11 residues. The CDR3 DNA follows: TGCAGTGCTGCCTCTAATCAGCCCCAGCATTTT. This translates into CSAASNQPQHF.

A note on this clonotype: Compared with germline, one end of the junction differs, possibly owing to a read error. The chain has TRBV6-5 and TRBJ1-1; possible D gene TRBD1, 6 bases. CDR3 length equals 13 residues. CDR1 and CDR2 (germline): MNHEY, SVGAGI. The CDR3 loop reads CASSSTGNTEGFF. CDR3 coding DNA: TGTGCCAGCAGTTCTACAGGGAACACTGAAGGTTTCTTT.